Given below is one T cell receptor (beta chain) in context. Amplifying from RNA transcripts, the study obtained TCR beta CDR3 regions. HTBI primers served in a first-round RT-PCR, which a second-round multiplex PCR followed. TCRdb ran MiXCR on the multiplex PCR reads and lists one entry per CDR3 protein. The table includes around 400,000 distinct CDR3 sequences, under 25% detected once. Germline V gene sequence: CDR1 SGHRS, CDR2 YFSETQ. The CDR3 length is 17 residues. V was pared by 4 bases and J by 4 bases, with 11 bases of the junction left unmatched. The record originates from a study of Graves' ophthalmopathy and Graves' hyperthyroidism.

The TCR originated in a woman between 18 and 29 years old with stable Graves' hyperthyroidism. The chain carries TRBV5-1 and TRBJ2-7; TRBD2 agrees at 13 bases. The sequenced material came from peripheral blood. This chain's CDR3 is CASSRYISTSGRYEQYF. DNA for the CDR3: TGCGCCAGCAGCAGATATATCTCGACTAGCGGGAGGTACGAGCAGTACTTC.